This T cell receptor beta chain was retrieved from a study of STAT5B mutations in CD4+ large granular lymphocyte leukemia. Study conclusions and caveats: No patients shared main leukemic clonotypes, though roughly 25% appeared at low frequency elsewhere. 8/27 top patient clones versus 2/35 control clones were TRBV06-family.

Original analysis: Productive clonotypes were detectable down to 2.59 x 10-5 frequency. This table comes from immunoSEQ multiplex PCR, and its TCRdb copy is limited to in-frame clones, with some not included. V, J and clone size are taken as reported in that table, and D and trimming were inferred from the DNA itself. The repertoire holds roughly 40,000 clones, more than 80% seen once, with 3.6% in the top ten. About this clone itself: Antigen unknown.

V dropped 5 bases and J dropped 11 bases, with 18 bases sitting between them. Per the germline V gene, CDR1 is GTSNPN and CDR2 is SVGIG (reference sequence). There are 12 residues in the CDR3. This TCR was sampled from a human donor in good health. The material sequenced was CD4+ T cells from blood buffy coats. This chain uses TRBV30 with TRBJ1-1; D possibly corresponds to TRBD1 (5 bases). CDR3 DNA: TGTGCCTGGCATGCCCCCCAGACAGAGGCTTTCTTT. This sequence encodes CAWHAPQTEAFF.